Shown below are 7 T cell receptor beta chains from a single sample sequenced in a study of cytomegalovirus exposure and HLA in healthy donors. The assay was immunoSEQ multiplex PCR, and TCRdb's table has in-frame clones only and misses some. The table has under 150,000 clones, roughly nine tenths seen once. The material sequenced was PBMCs. All receptors come from a man aged 18 to 35 in good health and CMV-seronegative.

The chain carries TRBV4-1 and TRBJ1-2; D is undetermined. Germline CDR1 is MGHRA and CDR2 is YSYEKL. Deletions cut 0 bases from V and 7 bases from J, with 3 bases between. The CDR3 runs to 11 residues. The CDR3 nucleotides are TGCGCCAGCAGCCAAGACGGTGGCTACACCTTC. It is translated as CASSQDGGYTF.

The V call is TRBV9, the J call TRBJ2-1, with 7 positions matching TRBD2. J gave up 0 bases and V 2 bases, and 5 bases lay outside the gene matches. CDR3 size: 16 residues. Germline values: CDR1 SGDLS, CDR2 YYNGEE. The CDR3 region is CASSVRLADSYNEQFF. Written as DNA, the CDR3 is TGTGCCAGCAGCGTTCGGCTAGCGGACTCCTACAATGAGCAGTTCTTC.

V usage is TRBV5-1 and J usage is TRBJ1-6; perhaps TRBD1 as D (5 bases). The CDR3 totals 16 residues. From germline, CDR1 is SGHRS and CDR2 YFSETQ. V was cut by 4 bases and J by 7 bases, with 18 bases left in between. CDR3: CASSLSRDSGNSPLHF. CDR3 coding DNA: TGCGCCAGCAGCCTAAGCCGGGACTCGGGGAATTCACCCCTCCACTTT.

This chain links TRBV2 with TRBJ1-5; D is uncertain. Between the trimmed V and J ends, which lost 6 bases and 5 bases, there was a span of 11 bases. Looked up from germline, CDR1 is SNHLY and CDR2 is FYNNEI. This CDR3 has 13 residues. The CDR3 DNA sequence: TGTGCCAGCAGCCAGGTCGGGGATCAGCCCCAGCATTTT. This gives the protein CASSQVGDQPQHF.

This chain links TRBV10-2 with TRBJ1-6; D ambiguous. The CDR3 covers 18 residues. V was pared by 4 bases and J by 4 bases, with 20 bases between. Germline loops: CDR1 WSHSY, CDR2 SAAADI. The CDR3 nucleotides read TGCGCCAGCAGTGCCGGGGAGGTTTGGGCCCAATATAATTCACCCCTCCACTTT. This translates into CASSAGEVWAQYNSPLHF.

The chain joins TRBV9 to TRBJ2-1; D may be TRBD2 (5 bases). Germline V gives CDR1 SGDLS, CDR2 YYNGEE. Between the trimmed V and J ends, which lost 3 bases and 4 bases, there was a span of 5 bases. This CDR3 contains 12 residues. In DNA form, the CDR3 reads TGTGCCAGCAGCGCGGGATACAATGAGCAGTTCTTC. This translates into CASSAGYNEQFF.

CDR3 coding DNA: TGTGCCAGCAGCGTAGACGGGGGGTACCAAGAGACCCAGTACTTC. It encodes CASSVDGGYQETQYF. The chain joins TRBV9 to TRBJ2-5; the match to TRBD2 covers 7 bases. J lost 0 bases, V lost 0 bases, and 2 bases had no gene match. Germline V gene sequence: CDR1 SGDLS, CDR2 YYNGEE. The CDR3 sequence is 15 residues long.